The source of this T cell receptor (beta chain) is a study of CD8+CD57+ T cells in acquired aplastic anemia. Looking at the study overall: Across the sorted CD4+ and CD8+ cells, DNA amounts averaged roughly 3.5 ug. Healthy donor sequencing depth: 9 million to 10.8 million CD4+, 11 million to 13 million CD8+ reads.

Both TCR beta VDJ combination and CDR3 sequence profiling were carried out. Genomic DNA was the template for this profiling. TCRdb ran MiXCR on the reads and lists one entry per CDR3 protein. The sample holds hundreds of thousands of distinct CDR3 sequences, under 80% seen once. Study-wide points: Around 30 was the count of CD8+ CDR3 sequences that patients shared with controls.

The CDR3 is made up of 15 amino acids. V lost 8 bases and J 4 bases, leaving 18 bases between the germline ends. Looked up from germline, CDR1 is LNHNV and CDR2 is YYDKDF (reference sequence). As regards this clonotype: Its antigen is still unknown.

The V gene is TRBV15, the J gene TRBJ2-1; a weak D match, TRBD1 (6 bases). Specimen: sorted CD4+, CD8+, or CD8+CD57+ T cells (not recorded which) from PBMCs. This receptor was obtained from a human donor in good health, serving as a control. CDR3 sequence: CATFVQGRVYNEQFF. The CDR3, as DNA: TGTGCCACCTTTGTTCAGGGGCGAGTTTACAATGAGCAGTTCTTC.